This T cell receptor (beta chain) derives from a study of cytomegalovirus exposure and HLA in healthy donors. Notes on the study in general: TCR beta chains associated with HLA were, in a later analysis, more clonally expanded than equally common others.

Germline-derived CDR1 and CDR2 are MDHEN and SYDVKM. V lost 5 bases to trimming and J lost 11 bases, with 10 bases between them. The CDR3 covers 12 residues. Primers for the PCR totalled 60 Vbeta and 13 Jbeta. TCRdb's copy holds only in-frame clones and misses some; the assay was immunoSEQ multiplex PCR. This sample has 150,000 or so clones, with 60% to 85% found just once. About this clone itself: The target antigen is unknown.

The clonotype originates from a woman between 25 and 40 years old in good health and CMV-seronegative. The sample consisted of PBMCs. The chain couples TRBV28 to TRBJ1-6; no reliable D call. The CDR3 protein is CASSKQRTPLHF. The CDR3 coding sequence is TGTGCCAGCAGTAAACAGCGGACACCCCTCCACTTT.